This is a list of T cell receptor beta chains from one sample in a study of blood T cell repertoires in COVID-19. Profiling relied on immunoSEQ multiplex PCR, and the TCRdb table lists in-frame clones only, not all of them. The table shows about 310,000 clones, with around 90% occurring only once. Source material: peripheral blood. The origin of the receptors is a woman aged 30 to 39 with COVID-19, enrolled during active disease. The CDR3 runs from the conserved cysteine through the conserved F or W. Each record gives: clone size, D gene, J gene, V gene, CDR3 DNA, CDR3 protein. A D gene is named only where the DNA matches it firmly. Clone size, where shown, is once, few, many, or a class for clones that have expanded.

abundance: NA; d_gene: NA; j_gene: TRBJ1-1; v_gene: TRBV7-8; CDR3nt: TGTGCCAGCAGCCAGGACAGTCCCACTGAAGCTTTCTTT; CDR3aa: CASSQDSPTEAFF
abundance: NA; d_gene: NA; j_gene: TRBJ1-1; v_gene: TRBV9; CDR3nt: TGTGCCAGCAGCGTAGGAGGGACATCTAACACTGAAGCTTTCTTT; CDR3aa: CASSVGGTSNTEAFF
abundance: once; d_gene: NA; j_gene: TRBJ1-1; v_gene: TRBV5-1; CDR3nt: TGCGCCAGCAGCTTGGCTCAACCGGGCACTGAAGCTTTCTTT; CDR3aa: CASSLAQPGTEAFF
abundance: NA; d_gene: TRBD2; j_gene: TRBJ2-3; v_gene: TRBV5-1; CDR3nt: TGCGCCAGCAGGAGAGGACTAGGGGGCACAGATACGCAGTATTTT; CDR3aa: CASRRGLGGTDTQYF
abundance: NA; d_gene: NA; j_gene: TRBJ1-1; v_gene: TRBV5-1; CDR3nt: TGCGCCAGCAGCTTGGATGGGGGGTTGACTGAAGCTTTCTTT; CDR3aa: CASSLDGGLTEAFF
abundance: NA; d_gene: NA; j_gene: TRBJ2-3; v_gene: TRBV4-1; CDR3nt: TGCGCCAGCAGCCAACTGATCGCTCTGGCGGCCGATACGCAGTATTTT; CDR3aa: CASSQLIALAADTQYF
abundance: NA; d_gene: NA; j_gene: TRBJ1-5; v_gene: TRBV19; CDR3nt: TGTGCCAGTAGTGGCCCAGAGACAGGCAATCAGCCCCAGCATTTT; CDR3aa: CASSGPETGNQPQHF
abundance: NA; d_gene: NA; j_gene: TRBJ1-3; v_gene: TRBV18; CDR3nt: TGTGCCAGCTCACCTAAGATCTTCCGGGACTCTGGAAACACCATATATTTT; CDR3aa: CASSPKIFRDSGNTIYF
abundance: NA; d_gene: TRBD1; j_gene: TRBJ1-2; v_gene: TRBV3-1/TRBV3-2; CDR3nt: TGTGCCAGCAGGTCGACAGGGGTCGGGTTAGGCTACACCTTC; CDR3aa: CASRSTGVGLGYTF
abundance: once; d_gene: TRBD1; j_gene: TRBJ1-1; v_gene: TRBV19; CDR3nt: TGTGCCAGTAGTAACATTGGGACAGGGGTAAGGAACACTGAAGCTTTCTTT; CDR3aa: CASSNIGTGVRNTEAFF
abundance: NA; d_gene: TRBD2; j_gene: TRBJ2-1; v_gene: TRBV5-1; CDR3nt: TGCGCCAGCAGACTAGCGGGAGGGAATGAGCAGTTCTTC; CDR3aa: CASRLAGGNEQFF
abundance: NA; d_gene: NA; j_gene: TRBJ1-5; v_gene: TRBV6-1; CDR3nt: TGTGCCAGCAGTGAAGCCATATACAAGCCCCAGCATTTT; CDR3aa: CASSEAIYKPQHF
abundance: NA; d_gene: TRBD1; j_gene: TRBJ1-1; v_gene: TRBV27; CDR3nt: TGTGCCAGCAGTTCGAGGGACAGGGTGAACACTGAAGCTTTCTTT; CDR3aa: CASSSRDRVNTEAFF
abundance: once; d_gene: TRBD1; j_gene: TRBJ1-1; v_gene: TRBV5-4; CDR3nt: TGTGCCAGCAGCTCCGGGACAGGGGGCTTGAACACTGAAGCTTTCTTT; CDR3aa: CASSSGTGGLNTEAFF
abundance: NA; d_gene: NA; j_gene: TRBJ1-2; v_gene: TRBV30; CDR3nt: TGTGCCTGGAGTCTACAGTATGGCTACACCTTC; CDR3aa: CAWSLQYGYTF
abundance: NA; d_gene: NA; j_gene: TRBJ1-2; v_gene: TRBV20-1; CDR3nt: TGCAGTGCTAGTCCACAGAAGAACTATGGCTACACCTTC; CDR3aa: CSASPQKNYGYTF
abundance: NA; d_gene: NA; j_gene: TRBJ1-1; v_gene: TRBV6-5; CDR3nt: TGTGCCAGCGATCAGGCCGAGATTAACACTGAAGCTTTCTTT; CDR3aa: CASDQAEINTEAFF
abundance: NA; d_gene: NA; j_gene: TRBJ1-1; v_gene: TRBV3-1/TRBV3-2; CDR3nt: TGTGCCAGCAGCCAAGATGGCAGGATGAACACTGAAGCTTTCTTT; CDR3aa: CASSQDGRMNTEAFF
abundance: NA; d_gene: NA; j_gene: TRBJ2-3; v_gene: TRBV11-2; CDR3nt: TGTGCCAGCAGCCCCGGTAAAGATACGCAGTATTTT; CDR3aa: CASSPGKDTQYF
abundance: NA; d_gene: TRBD2; j_gene: TRBJ2-1; v_gene: TRBV5-1; CDR3nt: TGCGCCAGCAGCTTGACTAGCGGGAACAATGAGCAGTTCTTC; CDR3aa: CASSLTSGNNEQFF
abundance: NA; d_gene: TRBD1; j_gene: TRBJ1-2; v_gene: TRBV5-4; CDR3nt: TGTGCCAGCAGCTTTTTGAAGGGGGCTGGCGGCTACACCTTC; CDR3aa: CASSFLKGAGGYTF
abundance: NA; d_gene: TRBD1; j_gene: TRBJ1-6; v_gene: TRBV28; CDR3nt: TGTGCCAGCAGTGGCAGGACAGGGGCGGACTCACCCCTCCACTTT; CDR3aa: CASSGRTGADSPLHF
abundance: few; d_gene: TRBD1; j_gene: TRBJ1-5; v_gene: TRBV10-3; CDR3nt: TGTGCCATCAGCGGGACAGATAGCAATCAGCCCCAGCATTTT; CDR3aa: CAISGTDSNQPQHF
abundance: NA; d_gene: TRBD1; j_gene: TRBJ1-5; v_gene: TRBV6-5; CDR3nt: TGTGCCAGCAGGCCTGACAGGGTACCTCAGCCCCAGCATTTT; CDR3aa: CASRPDRVPQPQHF
abundance: NA; d_gene: TRBD2; j_gene: TRBJ2-1; v_gene: TRBV11-2; CDR3nt: TGTGCCAGCAGCTGGACCCTAGCGGGATATTCCAATGAGCAGTTCTTC; CDR3aa: CASSWTLAGYSNEQFF
abundance: few; d_gene: TRBD1; j_gene: TRBJ1-2; v_gene: TRBV11-2; CDR3nt: TGTGCCAGCAGCCCGAGGACAGGGTACGGCTACACCTTC; CDR3aa: CASSPRTGYGYTF
abundance: few; d_gene: TRBD1; j_gene: TRBJ2-5; v_gene: TRBV19; CDR3nt: TGTGCCAGTAGTATAAGGGACAGGGGTCGACAAGAGACCCAGTACTTC; CDR3aa: CASSIRDRGRQETQYF
abundance: once; d_gene: NA; j_gene: TRBJ2-7; v_gene: TRBV6-6; CDR3nt: TGTGCCAGCAGTTTGCGGGCAGCGACCTACGAGCAGTACTTC; CDR3aa: CASSLRAATYEQYF
abundance: once; d_gene: NA; j_gene: TRBJ2-3; v_gene: TRBV5-1; CDR3nt: TGCGCCAGCAGCTTGGAGCCAACAGATACGCAGTATTTT; CDR3aa: CASSLEPTDTQYF
abundance: NA; d_gene: TRBD2; j_gene: TRBJ2-1; v_gene: TRBV5-1; CDR3nt: TGCGCCAGCAGCCTGACTAGCGGTACCTACAATGAGCAGTTCTTC; CDR3aa: CASSLTSGTYNEQFF
abundance: NA; d_gene: NA; j_gene: TRBJ1-1; v_gene: TRBV7-3; CDR3nt: TGTGCCAGCAGCCCCCGTGCAGGGTCAAGAGCTTTCTTT; CDR3aa: CASSPRAGSRAFF
abundance: NA; d_gene: NA; j_gene: TRBJ1-1; v_gene: TRBV27; CDR3nt: TGTGCCAGCAGTTTATCGGGGGGGGAGGGCACTGAAGCTTTCTTT; CDR3aa: CASSLSGGEGTEAFF
abundance: NA; d_gene: NA; j_gene: TRBJ1-6; v_gene: TRBV11-2; CDR3nt: TGTGCCAGCAGCTTAGACCCACAGGCAGCCAATAATTCACCCCTCCACTTT; CDR3aa: CASSLDPQAANNSPLHF
abundance: NA; d_gene: TRBD1; j_gene: TRBJ1-5; v_gene: TRBV5-1; CDR3nt: TGCGCCAGCAGCCCAACCGGACAGGGAAGCAATCAGCCCCAGCATTTT; CDR3aa: CASSPTGQGSNQPQHF
abundance: NA; d_gene: TRBD2; j_gene: TRBJ2-2; v_gene: TRBV13; CDR3nt: TGTGCCAGCAGCTTAATAGCGGGAGACACCGGGGAGCTGTTTTTT; CDR3aa: CASSLIAGDTGELFF
abundance: NA; d_gene: TRBD1; j_gene: TRBJ2-1; v_gene: TRBV5-4; CDR3nt: TGTGCCAGCACCAACCAGAGGACAGGGAGCTCCTACAATGAGCAGTTCTTC; CDR3aa: CASTNQRTGSSYNEQFF
abundance: NA; d_gene: NA; j_gene: TRBJ2-7; v_gene: TRBV7-9; CDR3nt: TGTGCCAGCAGCTTAGGTACGGGCTCCTACGAGCAGTACTTC; CDR3aa: CASSLGTGSYEQYF
abundance: NA; d_gene: NA; j_gene: TRBJ2-2; v_gene: TRBV12-3/TRBV12-4; CDR3nt: TGTGCCAGCAGTGCCTACAGCACCGGGGAGCTGTTTTTT; CDR3aa: CASSAYSTGELFF
abundance: NA; d_gene: TRBD2; j_gene: TRBJ2-7; v_gene: TRBV7-9; CDR3nt: TGTGCCAGCAGCTCCCTAGCGGGAGTTCTCGAGCAGTACTTC; CDR3aa: CASSSLAGVLEQYF
abundance: NA; d_gene: NA; j_gene: TRBJ2-7; v_gene: TRBV19; CDR3nt: TGTGCCAGTAGTATCTCCAGCGTTCCAACCTACGAGCAGTACTTC; CDR3aa: CASSISSVPTYEQYF
abundance: once; d_gene: TRBD2; j_gene: TRBJ2-1; v_gene: TRBV9; CDR3nt: TGTGCCAGCAGCGTAGGGACTAGCGGGAGTCGCCATGAGCAGTTCTTC; CDR3aa: CASSVGTSGSRHEQFF
abundance: NA; d_gene: NA; j_gene: TRBJ1-4; v_gene: TRBV5-1; CDR3nt: TGCGCCAGCAGCTCTGGACAGACTGCAACTAATGAAAAACTGTTTTTT; CDR3aa: CASSSGQTATNEKLFF
abundance: NA; d_gene: NA; j_gene: TRBJ1-2; v_gene: TRBV15; CDR3nt: TGTGCCACCAGCAGAGGGGGACAACAGAACTATGGCTACACCTTC; CDR3aa: CATSRGGQQNYGYTF
abundance: NA; d_gene: NA; j_gene: TRBJ1-4; v_gene: TRBV18; CDR3nt: TGTGCCAGCTGGTCAGGGTCGCCTAATGAAAAACTGTTTTTT; CDR3aa: CASWSGSPNEKLFF
abundance: NA; d_gene: NA; j_gene: TRBJ1-5; v_gene: TRBV5-6; CDR3nt: TGTGCCAGCAGCTTGTCCCGGGGGCAGCCCCAGCATTTT; CDR3aa: CASSLSRGQPQHF
abundance: NA; d_gene: NA; j_gene: TRBJ2-5; v_gene: TRBV10-3; CDR3nt: TGTGCCATCAGTGATCGACAGCAAACACAAGAGACCCAGTACTTC; CDR3aa: CAISDRQQTQETQYF
abundance: NA; d_gene: NA; j_gene: TRBJ2-7; v_gene: TRBV15; CDR3nt: TGTGCCACCAGCAGAGACAGGGCCACCTACGAGCAGTACTTC; CDR3aa: CATSRDRATYEQYF
abundance: NA; d_gene: TRBD2; j_gene: TRBJ2-1; v_gene: TRBV19; CDR3nt: TGTGCCAGTAGTCCGTGGACTAGCGGGAGTCCGACCTACAATGAGCAGTTCTTC; CDR3aa: CASSPWTSGSPTYNEQFF